The 8 T cell receptor beta chains given below trace back to one sample, sequenced in a study of beta chain features in type 1 diabetes. The entirety of the isolated RNA underwent reverse transcription, so expressed TCRB transcripts were sequenced. Data came from immunoSEQ multiplex PCR; TCRdb stores just in-frame clones and leaves some out. The data show around 500,000 clones, 10% to 12% seen once. Sequencing was done on a sample of naive CD4+ T cells from blood. These receptors were collected from a woman aged 18-29 years in good health.

This clone appeared a few times. The chain has TRBV6-5 and TRBJ2-5, with D unclear. Trimming cost V 10 bases and J 3 bases, with 21 bases left between them. This CDR3 spans 15 amino acids. Germline-derived CDR1 and CDR2 are MNHEY and SVGAGI. CDR3 sequence: CATIFPRTGEETQYF. The CDR3 bases are TGTGCCACTATCTTCCCGAGAACGGGCGAAGAGACCCAGTACTTC.

The rearrangement links TRBV10-3 to TRBJ2-3; D tentatively fits TRBD1 or TRBD2 (5 bases each). V dropped 8 bases and J dropped 11 bases, with 17 bases sitting between them. This CDR3 spans 12 amino acids. Germline V gene data show CDR1 as ENHRY and CDR2 as SYGVKD. The CDR3 here is CAIGAADGGQYF. In nucleotides, the CDR3 is TGTGCCATCGGGGCCGCGGACGGAGGGCAGTATTTT.

This clone was seen more than once but under ten times. This CDR3 is CASRYSGFPGELFF. The CDR3, as DNA: TGTGCCAGCAGATACTCAGGGTTCCCCGGGGAGCTGTTTTTT. V usage is TRBV14 and J usage is TRBJ2-2, with D possibly TRBD1 on 5 matching bases. Germline CDR1 reads SGHDN; CDR2 reads FVKESK. This CDR3 contains 14 residues. V was trimmed by 6 bases and J by 6 bases, leaving 14 bases between them.

This clone was seen more than once but under ten times. The V gene is TRBV5-1, the J gene TRBJ2-1; no clear D. The germline gives CDR1 SGHRS, CDR2 YFSETQ. With 3 bases removed from V and 6 bases from J, the gap between germline ends came to 19 bases. There are 16 residues in the CDR3. The CDR3, as DNA: TGCGCCAGCAGCTGGACCTCCGGGCACGCAGGCAATGAGCAGTTCTTC. Its protein is CASSWTSGHAGNEQFF.

The V gene is TRBV4-2, the J gene TRBJ1-2; no firm D call. Trimming stripped 0 bases from V and 4 bases from J, with 12 bases between. CDR1 LGHNA and CDR2 YNFKEQ come from the germline V gene. The CDR3 is 15 amino acids. The CDR3 here is CASSQDRTRIYGYTF. CDR3 nucleotides: TGTGCCAGCAGCCAAGATAGGACCAGGATCTATGGCTACACCTTC.

This clone was counted between two and nine times. This chain joins TRBV7-9 and TRBJ1-6, with 8 positions matching TRBD1. Per the germline V gene, CDR1 is SEHNR and CDR2 is FQNEAQ (reference sequence). CDR3 length: 13 amino acids. The junction had 3 bases not matched to a gene; V was cut back by 7 bases and J by 7 bases. This CDR3 reads CASTQGANSPLHF. The CDR3 nucleotides read TGTGCCAGCACCCAGGGGGCGAATTCACCCCTCCACTTT.

The chain carries TRBV18 and TRBJ2-7, with 9 bases fitting TRBD2. Germline trimming cut 5 bases from V and 5 bases from J; bases unmatched to any gene: 4. Germline CDR1 and CDR2: KGHSH and LQKENI. CDR3 length: 13 amino acids. CDR3 residues: CASSAGTSNEQYV. In DNA form, the CDR3 reads TGTGCCAGCTCAGCCGGGACTAGCAACGAGCAGTACGTC.

A few counts support this clone. V and J are TRBV18 and TRBJ2-2, with D perhaps TRBD2 (5 bases). Germline V lookup: CDR1 KGHSH, CDR2 LQKENI. V lost 4 bases and J lost 5, with 8 bases in between. This CDR3 has 13 residues. The CDR3 nucleotides are TGTGCCAGCTCACGAGGGTTGACCGGGGAGCTGTTTTTT. It is translated as CASSRGLTGELFF.